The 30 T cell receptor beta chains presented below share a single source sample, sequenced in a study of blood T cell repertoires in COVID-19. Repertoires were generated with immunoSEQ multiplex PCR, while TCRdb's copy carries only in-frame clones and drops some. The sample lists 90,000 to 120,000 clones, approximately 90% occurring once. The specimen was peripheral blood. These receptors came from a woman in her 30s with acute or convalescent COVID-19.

CDR3 residues: CASSLDIGGSYEQYF. The CDR3 DNA reads as TGCGCCAGCAGCTTGGATATAGGGGGCTCCTACGAGCAGTACTTC. The chain couples TRBV5-1 to TRBJ2-7; D is possibly TRBD1 (6 bases). The germline gives CDR1 SGHRS, CDR2 YFSETQ. The length of the CDR3 is 15 residues. Trimming took off 0 bases at V and 0 bases at J, with 10 bases between the two ends.

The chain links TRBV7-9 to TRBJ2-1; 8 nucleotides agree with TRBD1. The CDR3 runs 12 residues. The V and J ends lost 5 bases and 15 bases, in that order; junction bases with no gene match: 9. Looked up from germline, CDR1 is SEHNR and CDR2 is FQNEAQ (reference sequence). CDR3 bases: TGTGCCAGCAGCCCCGGACAGGGAAGGAGGTTCTTC. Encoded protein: CASSPGQGRRFF.

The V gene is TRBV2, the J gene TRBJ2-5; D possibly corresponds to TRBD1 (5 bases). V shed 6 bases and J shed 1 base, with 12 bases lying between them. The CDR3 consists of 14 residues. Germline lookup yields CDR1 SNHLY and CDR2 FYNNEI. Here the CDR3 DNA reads TGTGCCAGCAGGAAGGGTAGGGGCCAAGAGACCCAGTACTTC. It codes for CASRKGRGQETQYF.

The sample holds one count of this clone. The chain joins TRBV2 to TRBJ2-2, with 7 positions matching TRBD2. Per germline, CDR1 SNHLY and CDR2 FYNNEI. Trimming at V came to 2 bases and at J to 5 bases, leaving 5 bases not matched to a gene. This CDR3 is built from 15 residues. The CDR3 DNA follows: TGTGCCAGCAGTGAACGAGCGGGGCCTACCGGGGAGCTGTTTTTT. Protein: CASSERAGPTGELFF.

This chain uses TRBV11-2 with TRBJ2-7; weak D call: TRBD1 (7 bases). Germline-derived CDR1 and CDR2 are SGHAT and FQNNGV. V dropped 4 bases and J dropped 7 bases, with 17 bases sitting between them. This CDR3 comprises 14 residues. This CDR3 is CASSSRGTANEQYF. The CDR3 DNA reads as TGTGCCAGCAGCTCCCGCGGGACAGCAAATGAGCAGTACTTC. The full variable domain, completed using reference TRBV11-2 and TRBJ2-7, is EAGVAQSPRYKIIEKRQSVAFWCNPISGHATLYWYQQILGQGPKLLIQFQNNGVVDDSQLPKDRFSAERLKGVDSTLKIQPAKLEDSAVYLCASSSRGTANEQYFGPGTRLTVT.

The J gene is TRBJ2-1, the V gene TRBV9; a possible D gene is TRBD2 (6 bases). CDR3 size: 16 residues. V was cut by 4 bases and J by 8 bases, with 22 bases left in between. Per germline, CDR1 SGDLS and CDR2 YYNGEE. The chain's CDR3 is CASSPPLAGRIDEQFF. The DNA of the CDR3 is TGTGCCAGCAGCCCCCCTCTAGCAGGGAGGATAGATGAGCAGTTCTTC.

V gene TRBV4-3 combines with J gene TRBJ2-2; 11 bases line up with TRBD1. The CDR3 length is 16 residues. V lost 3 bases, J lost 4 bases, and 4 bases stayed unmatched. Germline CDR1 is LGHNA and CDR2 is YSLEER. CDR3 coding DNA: TGCGCCAGCAGCCACCCCGGGACAGGGGGCACCGGGGAGCTGTTTTTT. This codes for CASSHPGTGGTGELFF.

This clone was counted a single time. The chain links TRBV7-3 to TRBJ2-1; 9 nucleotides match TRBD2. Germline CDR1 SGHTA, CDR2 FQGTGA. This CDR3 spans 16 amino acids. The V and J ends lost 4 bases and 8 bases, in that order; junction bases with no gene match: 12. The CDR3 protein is CASSYRAREGYYEQFF. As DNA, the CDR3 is TGTGCCAGCAGCTACAGGGCGCGGGAGGGTTATTATGAGCAGTTCTTC.

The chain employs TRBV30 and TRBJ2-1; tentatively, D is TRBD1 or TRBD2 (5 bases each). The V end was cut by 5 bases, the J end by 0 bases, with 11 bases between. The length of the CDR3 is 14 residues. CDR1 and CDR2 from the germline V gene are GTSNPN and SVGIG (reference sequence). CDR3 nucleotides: TGTGCCTGGGACAGCGGAAGCTCCTACAATGAGCAGTTCTTC. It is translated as CAWDSGSSYNEQFF.

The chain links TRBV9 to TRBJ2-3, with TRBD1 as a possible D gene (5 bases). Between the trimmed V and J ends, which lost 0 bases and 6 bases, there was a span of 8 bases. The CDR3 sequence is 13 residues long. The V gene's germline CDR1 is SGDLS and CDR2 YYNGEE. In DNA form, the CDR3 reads TGTGCCAGCAGCGTAGTGGGGCAGGATACGCAGTATTTT. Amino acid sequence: CASSVVGQDTQYF.

CDR3 nucleotide sequence: TGTGCCAGCAGAAGACAGGGGGTAGAGGAAGGCTACACCTTC. It yields the protein CASRRQGVEEGYTF. J is TRBJ1-2 and V is TRBV28, with 9 bases matching TRBD1. Germline V gene lookup returns CDR1 MDHEN and CDR2 SYDVKM. CDR3 size: 14 residues. V lost 6 bases to trimming and J lost 8 bases; unmatched junction nucleotides: 10.

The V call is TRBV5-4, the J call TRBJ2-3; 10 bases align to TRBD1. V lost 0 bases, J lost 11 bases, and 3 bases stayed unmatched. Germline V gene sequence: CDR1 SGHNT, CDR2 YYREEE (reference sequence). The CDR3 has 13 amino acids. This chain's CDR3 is CASSLVGQGKQYF. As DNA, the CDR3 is TGTGCCAGCAGCTTGGTGGGACAGGGGAAGCAGTATTTT.

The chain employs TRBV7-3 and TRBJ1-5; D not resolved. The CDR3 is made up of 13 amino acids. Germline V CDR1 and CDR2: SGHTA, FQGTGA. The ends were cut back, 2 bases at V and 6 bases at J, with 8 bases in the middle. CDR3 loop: CASSLDTGQPQHF. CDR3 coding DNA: TGTGCCAGCAGCTTAGATACGGGTCAGCCCCAGCATTTT.

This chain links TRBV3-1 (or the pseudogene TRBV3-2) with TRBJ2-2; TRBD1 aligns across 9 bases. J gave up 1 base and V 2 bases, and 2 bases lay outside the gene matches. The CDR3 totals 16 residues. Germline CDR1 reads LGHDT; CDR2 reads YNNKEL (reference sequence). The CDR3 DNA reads TGTGCCAGCAGCCAAAAGGACAGGGGGAACACCGGGGAGCTGTTTTTT. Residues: CASSQKDRGNTGELFF.

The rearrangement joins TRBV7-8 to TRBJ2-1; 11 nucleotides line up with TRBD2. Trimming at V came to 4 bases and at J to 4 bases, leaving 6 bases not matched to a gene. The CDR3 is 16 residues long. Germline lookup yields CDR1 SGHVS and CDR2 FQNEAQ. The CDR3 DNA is TGTGCCAGCAGCTCGTACCGACTAGCGGGGTACAATGAGCAGTTCTTC. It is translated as CASSSYRLAGYNEQFF.

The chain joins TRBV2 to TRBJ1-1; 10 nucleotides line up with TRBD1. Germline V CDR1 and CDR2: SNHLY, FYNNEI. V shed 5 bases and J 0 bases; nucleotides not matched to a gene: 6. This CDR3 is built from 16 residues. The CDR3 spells CASSKGTGALNTEAFF. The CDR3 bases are TGTGCCAGCAGTAAGGGGACAGGGGCCTTGAACACTGAAGCTTTCTTT.

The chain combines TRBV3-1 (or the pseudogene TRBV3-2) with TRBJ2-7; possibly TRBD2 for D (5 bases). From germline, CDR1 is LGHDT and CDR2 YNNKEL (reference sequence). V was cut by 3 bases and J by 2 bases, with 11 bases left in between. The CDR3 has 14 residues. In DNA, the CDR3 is TGTGCCAGCAGCCAGGTGCGGGCCACCTACGAGCAGTACTTC. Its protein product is CASSQVRATYEQYF.

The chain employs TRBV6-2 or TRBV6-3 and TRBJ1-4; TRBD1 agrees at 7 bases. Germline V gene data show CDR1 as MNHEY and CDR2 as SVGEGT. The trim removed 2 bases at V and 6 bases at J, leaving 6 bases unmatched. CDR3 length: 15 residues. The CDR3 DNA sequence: TGTGCCAGCAGTTACCTAGAAGACAGGGATGAAAAACTGTTTTTT. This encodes CASSYLEDRDEKLFF.

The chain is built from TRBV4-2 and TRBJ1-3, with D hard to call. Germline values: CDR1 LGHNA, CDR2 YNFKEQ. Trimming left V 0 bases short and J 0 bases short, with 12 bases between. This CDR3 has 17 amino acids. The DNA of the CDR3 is TGTGCCAGCAGCCAAGAGGCGGGCCATACCTCTGGAAACACCATATATTTT. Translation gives CASSQEAGHTSGNTIYF.

Here the CDR3 reads CASSLQGPGYTF. The DNA for the CDR3 is TGTGCCAGCAGCTTACAGGGCCCTGGCTACACCTTC. The chain is built from TRBV11-2 and TRBJ1-2, with TRBD1 as a possible D gene (5 bases). The CDR3 contains 12 residues. Germline CDR1 is SGHAT and CDR2 is FQNNGV. Trimming removed 2 bases from V and 7 bases from J, with 8 bases in between.

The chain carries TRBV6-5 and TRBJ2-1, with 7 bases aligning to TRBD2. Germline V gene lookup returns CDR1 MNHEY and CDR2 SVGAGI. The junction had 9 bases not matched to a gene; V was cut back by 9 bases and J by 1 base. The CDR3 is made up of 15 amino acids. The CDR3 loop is CASPPGRPSYNEQFF. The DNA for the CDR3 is TGTGCCAGTCCTCCCGGGAGGCCGTCCTACAATGAGCAGTTCTTC.

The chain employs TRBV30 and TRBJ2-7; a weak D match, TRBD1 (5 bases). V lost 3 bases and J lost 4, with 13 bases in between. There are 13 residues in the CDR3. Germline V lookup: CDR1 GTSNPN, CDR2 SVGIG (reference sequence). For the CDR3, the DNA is TGTGCCTGGAGCCGTTCCAGACAGTACGAGCAGTACTTC. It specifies CAWSRSRQYEQYF.

CDR3 amino acids: CASSLRTVNEKLFF. CDR3 DNA sequence: TGTGCCAGCAGTTTACGGACAGTCAATGAAAAACTGTTTTTT. This chain uses TRBV6-5 with TRBJ1-4, with a possible D match to TRBD1 (6 bases). The CDR3 length is 14 residues. Germline lookup yields CDR1 MNHEY and CDR2 SVGAGI. With 4 bases removed from V and 5 bases from J, the gap between germline ends came to 11 bases.

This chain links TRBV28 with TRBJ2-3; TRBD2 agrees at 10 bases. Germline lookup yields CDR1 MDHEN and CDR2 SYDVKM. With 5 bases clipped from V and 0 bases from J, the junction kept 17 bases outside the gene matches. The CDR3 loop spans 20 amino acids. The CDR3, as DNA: TGTGCCAGCAGTCACCCTAACTGGGCTAGCGGGGGCGCTAGCACAGATACGCAGTATTTT. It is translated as CASSHPNWASGGASTDTQYF.

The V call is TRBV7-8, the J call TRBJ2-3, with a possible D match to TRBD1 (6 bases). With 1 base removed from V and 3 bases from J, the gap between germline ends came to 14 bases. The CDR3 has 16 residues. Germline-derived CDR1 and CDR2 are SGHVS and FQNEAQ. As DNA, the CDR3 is TGTGCCAGCAGCTTAGGGGCATGGGGGCTAACAGATACGCAGTATTTT. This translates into CASSLGAWGLTDTQYF.

CDR3 nucleotide sequence: TGTGCCAGTAGCGACAGTTTCAATCAGCCCCAGCATTTT. It specifies CASSDSFNQPQHF. The rearrangement links TRBV19 to TRBJ1-5, with D possibly TRBD1 on 5 matching bases. The CDR3 is 13 residues long. The V gene's germline CDR1 is LNHDA and CDR2 SQIVND (reference sequence). V gave up 6 bases and J gave up 3 bases, with 9 bases separating them.

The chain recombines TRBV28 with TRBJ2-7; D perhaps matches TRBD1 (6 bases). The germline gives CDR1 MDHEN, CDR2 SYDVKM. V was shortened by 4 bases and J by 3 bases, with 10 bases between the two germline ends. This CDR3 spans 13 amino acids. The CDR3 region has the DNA TGTGCCAGCAGTTGGGACACCGTCTACGAGCAGTACTTC. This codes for CASSWDTVYEQYF.

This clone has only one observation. CDR3 protein: CASSLWTSTDTQYF. CDR3 bases: TGTGCCAGCAGTTTATGGACTAGCACAGATACGCAGTATTTT. J is TRBJ2-3 and V is TRBV27, with D possibly matching TRBD2 (5 bases). There are 14 residues in the CDR3. V shed 1 base and J shed 0 bases, with 5 bases lying between them. Germline V gene sequence: CDR1 MNHEY, CDR2 SMNVEV (reference sequence).

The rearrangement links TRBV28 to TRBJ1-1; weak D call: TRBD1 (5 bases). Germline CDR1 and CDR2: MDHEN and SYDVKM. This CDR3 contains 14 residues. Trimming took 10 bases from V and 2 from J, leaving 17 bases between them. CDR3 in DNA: TGTGCCACCACAGGAAGTTTAGATAACACTGAAGCTTTCTTT. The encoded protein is CATTGSLDNTEAFF.

The DNA of the CDR3 is TGTGCCTGGAGTGTACGACTGGCCCTCTCGGGCGAGCAGTACTTC. Its translation: CAWSVRLALSGEQYF. The V call is TRBV30, the J call TRBJ2-7; no clear D. Trimming stripped 0 bases from V and 6 bases from J, with 18 bases between. The CDR3 contains 15 residues. CDR1 is GTSNPN, CDR2 SVGIG, per germline (reference sequence). Together with reference TRBV30 and TRBJ2-7, the CDR3 gives the full variable domain: SQTIHQWPATLVQPVGSPLSLECTVEGTSNPNLYWYRQAAGRGLQLLFYSVGIGQISSEVPQNLSASRPQDRQFILSSKKLLLSDSGFYLCAWSVRLALSGEQYFGPGTRLTVT.